This T cell receptor (beta chain) was profiled in a study of blood T cell repertoires in COVID-19. The CDR3 spans 11 residues. In germline, CDR1 is ENHRY, CDR2 SYGVKD. The V end lost 7 bases, the J end lost 2 bases, and 4 bases lay between the germline ends. TCRdb's copy holds only in-frame clones and misses some; the assay was immunoSEQ multiplex PCR. The sample has about 240,000 clones; about 81% are singletons. This clone has only a few counts. The source material was peripheral blood. The chain joins TRBV10-3 to TRBJ2-3, with no clear D. The origin of this receptor is a woman aged 80 or over with COVID-19, enrolled during active disease. CDR3 nucleotide sequence: TGTGCCATCACTTCCACAGATACGCAGTATTTT. This codes for CAITSTDTQYF.